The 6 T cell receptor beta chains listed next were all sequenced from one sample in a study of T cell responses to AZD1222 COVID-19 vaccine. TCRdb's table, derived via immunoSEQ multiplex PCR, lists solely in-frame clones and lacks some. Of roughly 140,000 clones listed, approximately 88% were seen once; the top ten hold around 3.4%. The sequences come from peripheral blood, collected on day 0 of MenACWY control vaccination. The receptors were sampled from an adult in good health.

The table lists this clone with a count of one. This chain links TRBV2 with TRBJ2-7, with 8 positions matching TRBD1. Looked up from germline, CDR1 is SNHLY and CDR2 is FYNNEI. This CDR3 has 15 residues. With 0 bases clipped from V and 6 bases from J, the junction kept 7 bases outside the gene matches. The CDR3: CASSEAQGQGSEQYF. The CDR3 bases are TGTGCCAGCAGTGAAGCGCAAGGACAGGGCAGCGAGCAGTACTTC. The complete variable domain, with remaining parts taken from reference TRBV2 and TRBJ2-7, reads EPEVTQTPSHQVTQMGQEVILRCVPISNHLYFYWYRQILGQKVEFLVSFYNNEISEKSEIFDDQFSVERPDGSNFTLKIRSTKLEDSAMYFCASSEAQGQGSEQYFGPGTRLTVT.

The CDR3 protein is CASSQRAATNEKLFF. In nucleotides, the CDR3 is TGCGCCAGCAGCCAGAGGGCAGCAACTAATGAAAAACTGTTTTTT. This chain connects TRBV4-3 to TRBJ1-4; D is uncertain. Germline values: CDR1 LGHNA, CDR2 YSLEER. The CDR3 sequence is 15 residues long. Trimming removed 3 bases at V and 0 bases at J, with 8 bases between.

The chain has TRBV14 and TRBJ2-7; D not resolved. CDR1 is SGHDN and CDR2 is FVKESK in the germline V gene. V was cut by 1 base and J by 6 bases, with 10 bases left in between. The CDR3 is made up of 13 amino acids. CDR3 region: CASSQGVNREQYF. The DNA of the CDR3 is TGTGCCAGCAGCCAAGGGGTCAATCGCGAGCAGTACTTC.

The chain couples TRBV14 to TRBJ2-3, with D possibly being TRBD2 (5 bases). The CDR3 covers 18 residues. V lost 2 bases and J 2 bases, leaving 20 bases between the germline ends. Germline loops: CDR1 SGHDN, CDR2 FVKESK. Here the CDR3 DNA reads TGTGCCAGCAGCCAAAGGGTAACGGGATTCGGTTACACAGATACGCAGTATTTT. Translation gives CASSQRVTGFGYTDTQYF.

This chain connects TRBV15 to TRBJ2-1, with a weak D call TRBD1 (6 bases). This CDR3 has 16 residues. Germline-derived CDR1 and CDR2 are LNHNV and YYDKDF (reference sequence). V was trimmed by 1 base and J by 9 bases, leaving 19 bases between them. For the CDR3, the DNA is TGTGCCACCAGCAGAGCGGGCTTTACAGGGTCTGGTGAGCAGTTCTTC. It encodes CATSRAGFTGSGEQFF. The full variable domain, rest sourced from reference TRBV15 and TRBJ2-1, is DAMVIQNPRYQVTQFGKPVTLSCSQTLNHNVMYWYQQKSSQAPKLLFHYYDKDFNNEADTPDNFQSRRPNTSFCFLDIRSPGLGDTAMYLCATSRAGFTGSGEQFFGPGTRLTVL.

The CDR3 coding sequence is TGTGCCAGCAGCCCCCAGACAGGGTACAATGAGCAGTTCTTC. It translates to CASSPQTGYNEQFF. The rearrangement links TRBV7-3 to TRBJ2-1; 7 bases align to TRBD1. Losses at the gene ends were 5 bases for V and 4 bases for J; bases not matched to a gene: 5. The V gene's germline CDR1 is SGHTA and CDR2 FQGTGA. The CDR3 runs 14 residues.